Listed below are T cell receptor beta chains from one sample, sequenced in a study of beta chain features in type 1 diabetes. Clones were sequenced by immunoSEQ multiplex PCR, and TCRdb holds only the in-frame ones, with some missing. The table records about 290,000 clones, roughly 8% of them present only once. The sequenced material came from central memory CD4+ T cells from blood. The receptors come from a woman aged 18 to 35 in good health. Each CDR3 is given with its conserved first and last residue. D genes are given only for firm matches. Clone size is shown for a subset of rows, as once, few, many or a class of expanded clone.

>.|TRBD1|TRBV5-6|TRBJ2-5
CASSSFETRGRGETQYF
TGTGCCAGCAGCTCATTCGAGACCAGGGGGCGCGGGGAGACCCAGTACTTC
>few|.|TRBV6-6|TRBJ1-1
CASSYSGGPEIEAFF
TGTGCCAGCAGTTACTCAGGGGGGCCAGAGATTGAAGCTTTCTTT
>.|TRBD2|TRBV28|TRBJ2-3
CASSEPGLAPTDTQYF
TGTGCCAGCAGTGAACCCGGACTAGCCCCAACAGATACGCAGTATTTT
>.|.|TRBV2|TRBJ2-3
CATTALTDTQYF
TGTGCCACCACGGCCCTCACAGATACGCAGTATTTT
>few|.|TRBV30|TRBJ2-2
CAWSVGNTGELFF
TGTGCCTGGAGTGTAGGCAACACCGGGGAGCTGTTTTTT
>many|.|TRBV5-4|TRBJ2-1
CASSFGGAGSYNEQFF
TGTGCCAGCAGCTTTGGAGGGGCTGGATCTTACAATGAGCAGTTCTTC
>few|.|TRBV5-4|TRBJ2-1
CASSLVVESSYNEQFF
TGTGCCAGCAGCCTCGTGGTCGAGAGCTCCTACAATGAGCAGTTCTTC
>.|.|TRBV11-3|TRBJ2-3
CASSLARGTDTQYF
TGTGCCAGCAGCTTAGCCCGGGGCACAGATACGCAGTATTTT
>.|TRBD1|TRBV9|TRBJ2-2
CASSPPSGQWDTGELFF
TGTGCCAGCAGCCCCCCATCGGGACAGTGGGACACCGGGGAGCTGTTTTTT
>.|TRBD1|TRBV29-1|TRBJ2-7
CSVEVRVPGQGTTDEQYF
TGCAGCGTTGAAGTCAGAGTCCCCGGACAGGGTACAACCGACGAGCAGTACTTC
>few|.|TRBV10-3|TRBJ1-2
CASSQGPYGYTF
TGTGCCAGCAGCCAGGGTCCGTATGGCTACACCTTC
>many|.|TRBV7-2|TRBJ1-1
CASSFDSLNTEAFF
TGTGCCAGCAGCTTTGATTCTCTGAACACTGAAGCTTTCTTT
>.|.|TRBV29-1|TRBJ1-1
CSVPSDPNTEAFF
TGCAGCGTCCCTTCCGACCCGAACACTGAAGCTTTCTTT
>.|.|TRBV4-1|TRBJ2-1
CASSLIMDGYNEQFF
TGCGCCAGCAGCCTGATTATGGACGGTTACAATGAGCAGTTCTTC
>.|TRBD1|TRBV23-1|TRBJ1-2
CASIVSGTGGFYGYTF
TGCGCCAGTATAGTATCCGGGACAGGGGGCTTCTATGGCTACACCTTC
>few|.|TRBV6-5|TRBJ2-1
CASSRLSGEQFF
TGTGCCAGCAGCCGGTTATCGGGCGAGCAGTTCTTC